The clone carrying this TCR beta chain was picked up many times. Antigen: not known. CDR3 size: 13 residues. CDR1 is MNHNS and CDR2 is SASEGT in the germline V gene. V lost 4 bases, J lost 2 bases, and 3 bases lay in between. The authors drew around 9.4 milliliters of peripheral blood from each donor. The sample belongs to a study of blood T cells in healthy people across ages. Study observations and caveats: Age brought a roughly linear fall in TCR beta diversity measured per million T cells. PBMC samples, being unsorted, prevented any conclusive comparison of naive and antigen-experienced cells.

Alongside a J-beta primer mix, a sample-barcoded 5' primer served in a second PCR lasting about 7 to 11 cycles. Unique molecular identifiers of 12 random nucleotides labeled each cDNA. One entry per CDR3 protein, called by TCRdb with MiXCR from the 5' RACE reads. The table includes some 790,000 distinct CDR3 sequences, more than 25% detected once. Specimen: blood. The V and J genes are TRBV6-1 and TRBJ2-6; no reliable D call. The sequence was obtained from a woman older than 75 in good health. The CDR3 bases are TGTGCCAGCAGTGGGACTGGGGCCAACGTCCTGACTTTC. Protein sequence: CASSGTGANVLTF.